This T cell receptor beta chain comes out of a study of early T cells in non-severe SARS-CoV-2 infection. Study background: Unsorted whole blood bulk RNA was sequenced, with unpaired chains.

TCRdb fed the 5' RACE reads into MiXCR, producing one record per CDR3 protein. The table shows fewer than 60,000 distinct CDR3 sequences, with about 9.3% occurring only once. The CDR3 length is 13 residues. Between the trimmed V and J ends, which lost 5 bases and 1 base, there was a span of 5 bases. Looked up from germline, CDR1 is MNHEY and CDR2 is SVGAGI. Study-wide findings and caveats: The VDJdb matching leaned toward anti-spike CD8 responses and overlooked private and CD4 specificities.

A word on this clonotype: The antigen is not known.

The chain couples TRBV6-5 to TRBJ2-2; D is unresolved. The source is an adult who was a healthcare worker with PCR-confirmed SARS-CoV-2 infection or an uninfected control (not recorded which). Sequences were obtained from whole blood. The CDR3 sequence is CASSTRNTGELFF. DNA for the CDR3: TGTGCCAGCAGTACCCGGAACACCGGGGAGCTGTTTTTT.